This TCR beta chain was retrieved from a study of blood T cell repertoires in COVID-19. Across the study: COVID-19 samples, acute and convalescent, were from the United States, Italy and Spain.

Authors' analysis steps: Amplification of reference gene primers provided the estimated nucleated cell counts. Assay used: immunoSEQ multiplex PCR; TCRdb lists only in-frame clones, some missing. The V and J calls and the clone size are those of that table, but D and trimming were determined from the DNA. The table records around 62,000 clones, 88% of them present only once. Germline lookup yields CDR1 MNHEY and CDR2 SVGAGI. The CDR3 totals 14 residues. The ends lost 10 bases at V and 1 base at J; junction bases unmatched: 6. This clone has more than one count but fewer than ten. Each recovered donor of Cohort 3 presented with two negative PCRs, clearance, or symptom resolution.

The TCR originated in a woman between 40 and 55 years old who had recovered from COVID-19. The J gene is TRBJ2-5, the V gene TRBV6-5; 10 bases fit TRBD1. The sample taken for sequencing was PBMCs or T cells enriched from blood (not recorded which). In nucleotides, the CDR3 is TGTGCCACCCAGGACAGGGGGGTCCAAGAGACCCAGTACTTC. Residues: CATQDRGVQETQYF.